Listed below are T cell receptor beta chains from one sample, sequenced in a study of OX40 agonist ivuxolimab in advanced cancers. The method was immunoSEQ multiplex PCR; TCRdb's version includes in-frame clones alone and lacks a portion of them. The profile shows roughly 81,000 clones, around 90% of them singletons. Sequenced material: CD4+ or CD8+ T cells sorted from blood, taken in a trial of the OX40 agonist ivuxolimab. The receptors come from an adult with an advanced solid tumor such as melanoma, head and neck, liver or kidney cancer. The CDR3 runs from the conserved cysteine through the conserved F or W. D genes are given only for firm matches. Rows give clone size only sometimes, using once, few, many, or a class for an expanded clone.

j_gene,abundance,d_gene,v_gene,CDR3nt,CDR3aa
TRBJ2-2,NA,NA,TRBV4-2,TGTGCCAGCAGCCAAAGTGGGAGGGTGAGAGGGGGGAACACCGGGGAGCTGTTTTTT,CASSQSGRVRGGNTGELFF
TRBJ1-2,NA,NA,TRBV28,TGTGCCAGCAGTTTAGGGGTGGTGAGGGCCCATACCTTC,CASSLGVVRAHTF
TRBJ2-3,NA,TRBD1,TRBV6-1,TGTGCCAGCAGGGGACAGGGGTCGAGTACGCAGTATTTT,CASRGQGSSTQYF
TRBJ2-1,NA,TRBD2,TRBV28,TGTGCCAGCATCTTTGACCTTGCGGGGGGGCGAAATGAGCAGTTCTTC,CASIFDLAGGRNEQFF
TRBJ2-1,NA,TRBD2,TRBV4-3,TGCGCCAGCAGCCCCTCGGCGGGGGGTTCGTACAATGAGCAGTTCTTC,CASSPSAGGSYNEQFF
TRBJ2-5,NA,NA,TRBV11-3,TGTGCCAGCAGCTTAGAAAGATCCGGGACCACTTCTGAGACCCAGTACTTC,CASSLERSGTTSETQYF
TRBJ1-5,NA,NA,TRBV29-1,TGCAGCGTCTCTAAAGGGGGAGTGAATCAGCCCCAGCATTTT,CSVSKGGVNQPQHF
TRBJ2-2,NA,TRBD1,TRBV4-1,TGCGCCAGCAGCCACAACAGGGGGACAAACACCGGGGAGCTGTTTTTT,CASSHNRGTNTGELFF
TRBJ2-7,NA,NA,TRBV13,TGTGCCAGCAGCATCGGACCCCCACAAGGGATACAGCAGTACTTC,CASSIGPPQGIQQYF
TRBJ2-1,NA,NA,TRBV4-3,TGCGCCAGCAGCCAAGCTCTCGACAATGAGCAGTTCTTC,CASSQALDNEQFF
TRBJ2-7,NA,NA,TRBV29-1,TGCAGCGTTGAGGGAGGCGCCAGTCAGGACGAGCAGTACTTC,CSVEGGASQDEQYF
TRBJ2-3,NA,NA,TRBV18,TGTGCCAGCTCACAAGGGGATACGCAGTATTTT,CASSQGDTQYF
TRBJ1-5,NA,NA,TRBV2,TGTGCCAGCAGCCCCCGGGACAATCAGCCCCAGCATTTT,CASSPRDNQPQHF
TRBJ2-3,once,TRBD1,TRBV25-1,TGTGCCAGCAGTCACCGGGGACAGGGCCACACAGATACGCAGTATTTT,CASSHRGQGHTDTQYF
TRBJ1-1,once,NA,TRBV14,TGTGCCAGCAGCCAATTGTTCAGGGGCCCTGAAGCTTTCTTT,CASSQLFRGPEAFF
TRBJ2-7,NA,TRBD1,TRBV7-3,TGTGCCAGCAGCCAAAACCGACAGGGCGAGCAGTACTTC,CASSQNRQGEQYF
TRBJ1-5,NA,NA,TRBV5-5,TGTGCCAGCAGCTTGGGGGGTGAACAGCCCCAGCATTTT,CASSLGGEQPQHF
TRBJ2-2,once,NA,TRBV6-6,TGTGCCAGCAGTTATTTGACAGTTTCGAACACCGGGGAGCTGTTTTTT,CASSYLTVSNTGELFF
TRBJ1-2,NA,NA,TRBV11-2,TGTGCCAGCAGCCTCGGGAAAAGCCTGTTCTATGGCTACACCTTC,CASSLGKSLFYGYTF
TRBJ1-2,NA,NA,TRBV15,TGTGCCACCAGCAGAGGACGGGATGGCTACACCTTC,CATSRGRDGYTF
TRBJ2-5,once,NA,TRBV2,TGTGCCAGCAGTCCAGAAAGGGCCTTCCTCCAAGAGACCCAGTACTTC,CASSPERAFLQETQYF
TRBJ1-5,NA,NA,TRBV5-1,TGCGCCAGCAGCCTAGGACAGCTCAATCAGCCCCAGCATTTT,CASSLGQLNQPQHF
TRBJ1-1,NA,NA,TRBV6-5,TGTGCCAGCAGTCCCTTTGAAGAGAAGGCTGAAGCTTTCTTT,CASSPFEEKAEAFF
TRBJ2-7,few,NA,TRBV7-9,TGTGCCAGCAGCCCACGGGGGACCCTAGCCTACGAGCAGTACTTC,CASSPRGTLAYEQYF
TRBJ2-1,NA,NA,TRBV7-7,TGTGCCAGCAGCCGTAGTGGGGGGGCCGGCGGTGAGCAGTTCTTC,CASSRSGGAGGEQFF
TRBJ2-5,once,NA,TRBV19,TGTGCCAGTAGTATCGCTTGGGACAACTCATTAGGGACCCAGTACTTC,CASSIAWDNSLGTQYF
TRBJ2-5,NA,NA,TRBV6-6,TGTGCCAGCAGATCCGGGCGGGAGACCCAGTACTTC,CASRSGRETQYF
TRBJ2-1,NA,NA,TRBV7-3,TGTGCCAGCAGCCCCGACTTCTACAATGAGCAGTTCTTC,CASSPDFYNEQFF
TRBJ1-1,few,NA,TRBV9,TGTGCCAGCAGCGTTTCGGGTATAACTGAAGCTTTCTTT,CASSVSGITEAFF
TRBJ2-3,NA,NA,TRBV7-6,TGTGCCAGCAGCTTAAAAGAAGATACGCAGTATTTT,CASSLKEDTQYF
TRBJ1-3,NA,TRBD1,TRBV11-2,TGTGCCAGCAGCTTAGGAGACAGGGGGGGAAACACCATATATTTT,CASSLGDRGGNTIYF
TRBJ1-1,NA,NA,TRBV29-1,TGCAGCGTTGGGGGACCGATGAACACTGAAGCTTTCTTT,CSVGGPMNTEAFF
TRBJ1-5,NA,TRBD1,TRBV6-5,TGTGCCAGCAGTTACTCGATAGACAGGGCGAATCAGCCCCAGCATTTT,CASSYSIDRANQPQHF
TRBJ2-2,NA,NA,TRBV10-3,TGTGCCATCACCAACACCGGGCGGGTAGACACCGGGGAGCTGTTTTTT,CAITNTGRVDTGELFF